The 24 T cell receptor beta chains below all came from one sample that was sequenced in a study of tumor-infiltrating lymphocytes in primary liver carcinoma. Total RNA amounting to 500 ng was the source from which TCR beta cDNA was made with a constant-region primer. Slightly modified ARM-PCR, run as three nested multiplex PCR rounds, produced the TCR beta libraries. PCR rounds one and two used TRBV1-TRBV30 forward primers with a C-beta reverse primer for 9 to 10 cycles each. TCRdb passed the multiplex PCR reads through MiXCR, listing each CDR3 protein once. The data show around 40,000 distinct CDR3 sequences, with over 70% seen just once and 19% held by the top ten. RNA and DNA were co-extracted from approximately 20-30 mg of unsorted bulk tissue. The sample comprised liver tumor tissue from sampling region 2. Regarding subset: tumor region T2, inferior pole. The receptors come from a man aged 35-49 years with primary liver carcinoma and hepatitis B virus infection.

This clonotype was found once. V and J are TRBV6-1 and TRBJ1-5; 7 bases align to TRBD1. There are 15 residues in the CDR3. The V gene end was trimmed by 7 bases and the J gene end by 5 bases; junction bases not matched to a gene: 11. The germline V gene has CDR1 MNHNS and CDR2 SASEGT. The CDR3 bases are TGTGCCAGCAATCTTGTCAGGGGGGGCTATCAGCCCCAGCATTTT. Translating it yields CASNLVRGGYQPQHF.

With regard to this clonotype: A read error is likely, as this CDR3 ends without the conserved phenylalanine or tryptophan. V usage is TRBV4-3 and J usage is TRBJ2-5, with TRBD2 identical over 13 bases. CDR3 length: 17 amino acids. CDR1 and CDR2 from the germline V gene are LGHNA and YSLEER. The CDR3 nucleotides are TGCGTCAGCAGTCAAGCGACTAGCGGGAGGACTGGTGAGACCCAGTACTCC. This sequence encodes CVSSQATSGRTGETQYS.

Comments on this clonotype: Likely a read error: the CDR3 ends without its conserved phenylalanine or tryptophan. It is unclear where the CDR3 begins or ends on the DNA, so no DNA is shown, and the CDR3 is as TCRdb lists it. The chain is built from TRBV6-2 or TRBV6-3 and TRBJ2-7; the D call in the table, TRBD2, was not verified against the DNA. Germline-derived CDR1 and CDR2 are MNHEY and SVGEGT. The CDR3 is made up of 18 amino acids, end residues included. The CDR3 here is CASSYTTDVEGGLYEQYY.

Note on this clonotype: At one end, the junction sequence differs from germline, possibly due to a read error. The chain uses TRBV10-2 and TRBJ2-1; D is unresolved. The CDR3 is 12 amino acids. Germline assignment: CDR1 WSHSY and CDR2 SAAADI. CDR3 in amino acids: CASSHGYNGQFF. The CDR3, as DNA: TGCGCCAGCAGCCATGGGTACAATGGGCAGTTCTTC.

As to this clonotype: At one of its ends the junction is not consistent with the germline gene, which may arise from a read error. The chain combines TRBV7-2 with TRBJ1-4; 7 nucleotides align to TRBD1. CDR1 and CDR2 from the germline V gene are SGHTA and FQGNSA. This CDR3 contains 15 residues. CDR3 region: CGSSWGQIYNEKLFF. Here the CDR3 DNA reads TGTGGCAGCAGCTGGGGACAGATATATAATGAAAAACTGTTTTTT.

The chain combines TRBV29-1 with TRBJ2-1, with D possibly TRBD2 on 5 matching bases. V dropped 6 bases and J dropped 14 bases, with 20 bases sitting between them. This CDR3 has 12 residues. The V gene's germline CDR1 is SQVTM and CDR2 ANQGSEA. In nucleotides, the CDR3 is TGCAGCGTGCGGTCCGGTCTTAGCGAGGAGTTCTTC. Protein product: CSVRSGLSEEFF.

Turning to this clonotype: The junction departs from the called germline gene at one end, perhaps through a read error. V gene TRBV29-1 combines with J gene TRBJ2-5; TRBD2 matches at 9 bases. Looked up from germline, CDR1 is SQVTM and CDR2 is ANQGSEA. There are 15 residues in the CDR3. CDR3 in amino acids: CSVRISGSWAETQHF. The CDR3 region has the DNA TGCAGCGTTCGAATTAGCGGGAGTTGGGCAGAGACCCAGCACTTC.

The chain joins TRBV11-2 to TRBJ2-1; 8 bases are shared with TRBD1. The germline CDR1 and CDR2 sequences are SGHAT and FQNNGV. With V trimmed by 1 base and J by 16 bases, 21 bases remained unmatched. This CDR3 is built from 17 residues. The DNA of the CDR3 is TGTGCCAGCAGCTTAGGTAACAGGGGGAGCTCCTACAATGAGTACTTCTTC. Protein sequence: CASSLGNRGSSYNEYFF.

As for this clonotype: At one end the junction does not follow the germline gene, possibly because of a read error. The chain carries TRBV29-1 and TRBJ2-3, with TRBD1 matching over 8 bases. The CDR3 covers 14 residues. Per the germline V gene, CDR1 is SQVTM and CDR2 is ANQGSEA. CDR3 nucleotide sequence: TGCAGCTTTAGGACAGGGACATTCACAGATACGCGGTATTTT. It is translated as CSFRTGTFTDTRYF.

In the case of this clonotype: At one of its ends the junction is not consistent with the germline gene, which may arise from a read error. V gene TRBV11-1 combines with J gene TRBJ2-2; D may be TRBD1 or TRBD2 (5 bases each). Germline V CDR1 and CDR2: SGHAT, FQDESV (reference sequence). This CDR3 comprises 13 residues. CDR3 residues: CVSSFLDTGDLFF. CDR3 bases: TGTGTCAGCAGCTTTTTGGACACCGGGGACCTGTTTTTT. Full variable domain (missing parts from reference TRBV11-1 and TRBJ2-2): EAEVAQSPRYKITEKSQAVAFWCDPISGHATLYWYRQILGQGPELLVQFQDESVVDDSQLPKDRFSAERLKGVDSTLKIQPAELGDSAMYLCVSSFLDTGDLFFGEGSRLTVL.

About this clonotype: A read error may account for a junction end that differs from germline. V usage is TRBV28 and J usage is TRBJ1-5; the D is unclear. CDR3 size: 12 residues. CDR1 and CDR2 (germline): MDHEN, SYDVKM. CDR3 coding DNA: TGTGCCTGCAAGCAGAGCAATCGGCCCCAGCATTTT. Translation: CACKQSNRPQHF.

With respect to this clonotype: One end of the junction is discordant with germline, which a read error may explain. The chain employs TRBV5-4 and TRBJ1-6; D unclear. The CDR3 loop spans 12 amino acids. Germline loops: CDR1 SGHNT, CDR2 YYREEE (reference sequence). The CDR3 sequence: CASCHDNLPLHF. The CDR3 DNA sequence: TGTGCCAGCTGCCACGATAATTTACCCCTCCACTTT. The full variable domain, completed using reference TRBV5-4 and TRBJ1-6, is ETGVTQSPTHLIKTRGQQVTLRCSSQSGHNTVSWYQQALGQGPQFIFQYYREEENGRGNFPPRFSGLQFPNYSSELNVNALELDDSALYLCASCHDNLPLHFGNGTRLTVT.

This clonotype was detected only once. An end of the junction does not agree with germline; a read error may underlie this. The chain couples TRBV5-6 to TRBJ2-7; no firm D call. The CDR3 has 16 residues. The germline gives CDR1 SGHDT, CDR2 YYEEEE. Here the CDR3 DNA reads TGTGCCAACAGCAGATGCGCCACCGCTATTAATGCCGAGCAGTACTTC. This gives the protein CANSRCATAINAEQYF.

In its sample, this clonotype was seen a few times. The junction and the germline gene differ at one end; a read error may be behind it. The chain joins TRBV4-3 to TRBJ1-2; D is unresolved. This CDR3 has 15 residues. Germline V gene data show CDR1 as LGHNA and CDR2 as YSLEER. CDR3 sequence (DNA): TGCGCAAGCAGCCAAGGGAGGAGGTCTAACTATGGCTACACCTTC. The encoded protein is CASSQGRRSNYGYTF.

As regards this clonotype: The junction differs from germline at one of its ends, possibly a read error. This chain uses TRBV6-6 with TRBJ2-1, with 10 bases identical to TRBD1. The CDR3 is 13 amino acids. The germline V gene encodes CDR1 MNHNY and CDR2 SVGAGI (reference sequence). The CDR3 sequence: CASSPVTGGEQVF. The CDR3 DNA follows: TGTGCCAGCAGTCCAGTGACAGGGGGCGAGCAGGTCTTC.

This clonotype showed up just once. One junction end disagrees with the germline gene, perhaps due to a read error. The chain employs TRBV4-3 and TRBJ2-1; 7 nucleotides line up with TRBD2. Germline CDR1 LGHNA, CDR2 YSLEER. The CDR3 consists of 16 residues. In nucleotides, the CDR3 is TGCACCAGCAGCCAAGATCGGAGCGGGATGCACAATGAGCACTTCTTC. The encoded protein is CTSSQDRSGMHNEHFF.

Note on this clonotype: Lacking the conserved final phenylalanine or tryptophan, this CDR3 likely reflects a read error. V usage is TRBV7-8 and J usage is TRBJ2-5; D is ambiguous. CDR1 is SGHVS and CDR2 is FQNEAQ in the germline V gene. The CDR3 extends over 13 amino acids. The CDR3 nucleotides read TGTGACAGCAGCTTAGTGGTACAAGAGATCCAGTACCTC. This sequence encodes CDSSLVVQEIQYL.

The V and J genes are TRBV5-1 and TRBJ2-3; TRBD2 matches at 8 bases. Trimming removed 6 bases from V and 3 bases from J; junction bases left unmatched: 6. CDR1 and CDR2 (germline): SGHRS, YFSETQ. The CDR3 contains 14 residues. The CDR3 DNA is TGCGCCAGCAACTTCGGACTAGCAACAGATACGCAGTATTTT. This codes for CASNFGLATDTQYF.

This clonotype showed up just a few times. V and J are TRBV5-1 and TRBJ2-1; 9 bases agree with TRBD2. This CDR3 has 14 residues. V lost 5 bases and J lost 8; bases outside the gene matches: 8. Germline CDR1 is SGHRS and CDR2 is YFSETQ. For the CDR3, the DNA is TGCGCCAGCAGTTCGGCGGGAGGGTACGATGAGCAGTTCTTC. As protein: CASSSAGGYDEQFF.

With regard to this clonotype: No conserved phenylalanine or tryptophan is present at the end of the CDR3, so a read error is the likely explanation. This chain connects TRBV29-1 to TRBJ1-1, with D perhaps matching TRBD1 (5 bases). There are 12 residues in the CDR3. Between the trimmed V and J ends, which lost 5 bases and 4 bases, there was a span of 11 bases. The germline V gene has CDR1 SQVTM and CDR2 ANQGSEA. The CDR3 coding sequence is TGCAGCGTTAAATCCGGGGCCACTGAAGCTTTCTCT. This gives the protein CSVKSGATEAFS.

V and J are TRBV7-9 and TRBJ2-1; D might be TRBD1 (5 bases). Germline lookup yields CDR1 SEHNR and CDR2 FQNEAQ (reference sequence). The CDR3 loop spans 15 amino acids. V was pared by 9 bases and J by 10 bases, with 25 bases between. CDR3 amino acids: CASSDSLSENIEQFF. In nucleotides, the CDR3 is TGTGCCAGTAGTGACAGTTTATCCGAAAACATAGAGCAGTTCTTC.

The genes are TRBV20-1 and TRBJ2-2, with 7 bases matching TRBD1. Germline lookup yields CDR1 DFQATT and CDR2 SNEGSKA (reference sequence). The V and J ends lost 6 bases and 2 bases, in that order; junction bases with no gene match: 6. The CDR3 length is 14 residues. The CDR3 protein is CSALGQVNTGELFF. The CDR3 DNA follows: TGCAGTGCCCTAGGACAGGTCAACACCGGGGAGCTGTTTTTT.

Points on this clonotype: The missing conserved phenylalanine or tryptophan at the end of this CDR3 makes a read error likely. This sequence joins TRBV7-9 and TRBJ2-5, with D perhaps TRBD2 (6 bases). Trimming stripped 7 bases from V and 1 base from J, with 13 bases between. The CDR3 extends over 14 amino acids. CDR1 is SEHNR and CDR2 is FQNEAQ in the germline V gene (reference sequence). The CDR3 sequence: CASNSGVAQETQYL. CDR3 in DNA: TGTGCCAGCAACTCGGGAGTAGCCCAAGAGACCCAGTACTTG.

Notes on this clonotype: This CDR3 fails to terminate in the conserved phenylalanine or tryptophan, so it likely reflects a read error. The gene calls are TRBV12-3 or TRBV12-4 and TRBJ2-1; D is ambiguous. This CDR3 comprises 12 residues. The V end lost 6 bases, the J end lost 7 bases, and 10 bases lay between the germline ends. The CDR3 sequence is CASSRIGNEQFI. DNA for the CDR3: TGTGCCAGCAGCAGAATCGGGAATGAGCAGTTCATC.